This TCR beta chain was found in a study of shared clonotypes between healthy human individuals. As for the study in general: Three CD4 naive, three CD4 memory, two CD8 naive and one CD8 memory plate were used per donor.

General study points: Sequencing of the sorted subsets was shown by rarefaction to be incomplete despite large depth.

The CDR3 extends over 13 amino acids. The V end was cut by 2 bases, the J end by 1 base, with 5 bases between. Germline V gene data show CDR1 as SGHVS and CDR2 as FQNEAQ. Only in-frame clones appear in the TCRdb table, and some are missing; sequencing was by immunoSEQ multiplex PCR. Of about 2 million clones in the sample, roughly 95% were seen once. Points on this clone: Its antigen is currently unknown.

The naive CD8 population came from CD45RO-negative cells selected for CCR7, without terminally differentiated effector memory CD45RA+ cells. The chain recombines TRBV7-8 with TRBJ1-2; D remains unclear. The sequencing input was naive CD8+ T cells sorted from blood. The origin of this receptor is a young man in good health. The chain's CDR3 is CASSLHSNYGYTF. In DNA form, the CDR3 reads TGTGCCAGCAGCTTACACAGTAACTATGGCTACACCTTC.